The TCR beta chain described here comes from a study of CD8+ T cells in alopecia areata. Points from the study as a whole: Among the top 100, expanded CD8+ clones, as well as scalp clonality, were significantly decreased by tofacitinib.

Treatment defined: oral pan-JAK inhibitor, 5-10 mg twice daily. Individuals with alopecia areata gave both lesional scalp punch biopsies and peripheral blood for collection. Note on this clone: As yet, its antigen is unknown.

Germline lookup yields CDR1 LNHNV and CDR2 YYDKDF (reference sequence). The germline V and J ends were trimmed by 6 bases and 5 bases, with 13 bases remaining between them. This CDR3 spans 13 amino acids. Sequencing used cDNA as its template, made by extracting RNA and reverse transcribing it. The repertoire was sequenced with immunoSEQ multiplex PCR; TCRdb's copy has only in-frame clones and lacks some. The data contain about 140,000 clones, 80% to 90% of them singletons. The sequence derives from a human donor with alopecia areata. The sample in question was CD8+ T cells sorted from blood, obtained at week 4, from a patient treated with tofacitinib. The J gene is TRBJ2-5, the V gene TRBV15, with D tentatively TRBD1 (6 bases). The CDR3 region has the DNA TGTGCCACCAGGGACAGCACTCGGGAGACCCAGTACTTC. Its protein product is CATRDSTRETQYF.